The source of this T cell receptor beta chain is a study of cytomegalovirus exposure and HLA in healthy donors. No record exists of this donor's CMV serostatus. It was with 60 Vbeta and 13 Jbeta primers that the PCR ran. Original handling: Roughly 10 million shared chains were among the roughly 80 million unique TCR beta chains that a later analysis counted. Only in-frame clones appear in the TCRdb table, and some are missing; sequencing was by immunoSEQ multiplex PCR. The V and J calls and clone size come from that table; D and trimming were worked out from the DNA. The sample lists over 35,000 clones; roughly half were seen once. About this clone: Antigen: not known.

V shed 3 bases and J shed 7 bases, with 12 bases lying between them. The CDR3 is made up of 14 amino acids. Germline values: CDR1 SGHNT, CDR2 YENEEA. Study-wide findings and caveats: A later analysis linked a missense variant in DCLRE1C to the trimming of TCR beta V and J genes. Productive rates of about 90% or about 30% were seen for most TCR beta V segments in an earlier analysis.

The chain links TRBV11-3 to TRBJ2-2, with D tentatively TRBD1 (5 bases). The receptor comes from a human donor in good health. The sample comprised PBMCs. CDR3: CASSFVRVGGELFF. The CDR3 nucleotides read TGTGCCAGCAGCTTTGTCAGGGTCGGCGGGGAGCTGTTTTTT.